These 18 T cell receptor beta chains came from one sample sequenced in a study of regulatory T cells in long-lasting Graves disease. Documented time point: newly diagnosed GD, antithyroid drugs for less than 3 months. Isolated PBMC RNA provided the starting material for the TCR library. Building the TCR beta libraries relied on iRepertoire HTBI primers, and CDR3 regions underwent Arm-PCR. TCRdb re-analysed the multiplex PCR reads in MiXCR, keeping a single row per CDR3 protein. This table has fewer than 450,000 distinct CDR3 sequences, 15% appearing once. A further study also used this sample, focusing on T cells in Graves' hyperthyroidism and ophthalmopathy.

The sample in question was peripheral blood mononuclear cells (PBMCs), obtained at new diagnosis, from a patient treated with antithyroid drugs. The receptors derive from a woman in her forties with Graves disease.

This clonotype has just a few counts. The rearrangement uses TRBV20-1 and TRBJ2-1; TRBD2 agrees at 9 bases. V lost 1 base, J lost 1 base, and 2 bases stayed unmatched. Germline V CDR1 and CDR2: DFQATT, SNEGSKA (reference sequence). The CDR3 length is 15 residues. The CDR3: CSARASGRSYNEQFF. The CDR3 DNA is TGCAGTGCTAGAGCCAGCGGGAGGTCCTACAATGAGCAGTTCTTC.

Many counts were recorded for this clonotype. J is TRBJ2-3 and V is TRBV28, with 14 bases matching TRBD2. The germline V gene has CDR1 MDHEN and CDR2 SYDVKM. The J segment lost 5 bases and the V segment lost 6 bases, leaving 1 base of the junction unmatched. The CDR3 sequence is 14 residues long. The CDR3 here is CASRGLAGEDTQYF. CDR3 DNA sequence: TGTGCCAGCAGGGGACTAGCGGGAGAAGATACGCAGTATTTT. Based on the CDR3 plus reference TRBV28 and TRBJ2-3, the full variable domain is DVKVTQSSRYLVKRTGEKVFLECVQDMDHENMFWYRQDPGLGLRLIYFSYDVKMKEKGDIPEGYSVSREKKERFSLILESASTNQTSMYLCASRGLAGEDTQYFGPGTRLTVL.

This clonotype showed up many times. The chain has TRBV11-2 and TRBJ2-7; D not certain. V lost 3 bases and J 6 bases, leaving 12 bases between the germline ends. CDR1 and CDR2 from the germline V gene are SGHAT and FQNNGV. The CDR3 consists of 13 residues. The CDR3 region has the DNA TGTGCCAGCAGCTTCGGGCAGCTGACCGAGCAGTACTTC. Translated, it gives CASSFGQLTEQYF.

This chain uses TRBV15 with TRBJ2-7; maybe TRBD2 (7 bases). Germline V lookup: CDR1 LNHNV, CDR2 YYDKDF (reference sequence). Between the trimmed V and J ends, which lost 8 bases and 0 bases, there was a span of 17 bases. CDR3 length: 15 residues. This chain's CDR3 is CATGQGGLLSYEQYF. The CDR3 DNA is TGTGCCACCGGCCAAGGGGGACTACTCTCCTACGAGCAGTACTTC. Looking up the rest from reference TRBV15 and TRBJ2-7 gives the full variable domain: DAMVIQNPRYQVTQFGKPVTLSCSQTLNHNVMYWYQQKSSQAPKLLFHYYDKDFNNEADTPDNFQSRRPNTSFCFLDIRSPGLGDTAMYLCATGQGGLLSYEQYFGPGTRLTVT.

This clonotype was recorded at least ten times. The chain combines TRBV12-3 or TRBV12-4 with TRBJ1-1; D possibly corresponds to TRBD1 (5 bases). The CDR3 covers 14 residues. V was pared by 3 bases and J by 1 base, with 9 bases between. CDR3 in DNA: TGTGCCAGCAGTTTTTCGGGGGGGAACACTGAAGCTTTCTTT. It is translated as CASSFSGGNTEAFF.

This clonotype was seen at least ten times. This chain links TRBV19 with TRBJ1-5, with D possibly being TRBD1 (5 bases). The V end was cut by 6 bases, the J end by 4 bases, with 13 bases between. Germline V gene sequence: CDR1 LNHDA, CDR2 SQIVND (reference sequence). The CDR3 totals 14 residues. The chain's CDR3 is CASRGQGWNQPQHF. As DNA, the CDR3 is TGTGCCAGTAGGGGCCAGGGATGGAATCAGCCCCAGCATTTT.

This clonotype was seen ten or more times. The chain recombines TRBV28 with TRBJ1-5, with TRBD1 matching over 9 bases. This CDR3 has 14 residues. The germline gives CDR1 MDHEN, CDR2 SYDVKM. Trimming at V came to 3 bases and at J to 5 bases, leaving 2 bases not matched to a gene. CDR3 sequence (DNA): TGTGCCAGCAGTTTGGGACAGGGCTATCAGCCCCAGCATTTT. Translating it yields CASSLGQGYQPQHF. Full variable domain (remainder filled in from reference TRBV28 and TRBJ1-5): DVKVTQSSRYLVKRTGEKVFLECVQDMDHENMFWYRQDPGLGLRLIYFSYDVKMKEKGDIPEGYSVSREKKERFSLILESASTNQTSMYLCASSLGQGYQPQHFGDGTRLSIL.

This clonotype was seen repeatedly, ten times or more. The rearrangement uses TRBV7-6 and TRBJ2-5; D gene uncertain. Germline V gene data show CDR1 as SGHVS and CDR2 as FNYEAQ. The CDR3 loop spans 11 amino acids. The V end lost 5 bases, the J end lost 4 bases, and 5 bases lay between the germline ends. CDR3 DNA sequence: TGTGCCAGCAGCGGTCGAGAGACCCAGTACTTC. The encoded protein is CASSGRETQYF.

This chain uses TRBV9 with TRBJ2-3, with D perhaps assigned TRBD1 or TRBD2 (6 bases each). Germline CDR1 and CDR2: SGDLS and YYNGEE. CDR3 length: 16 amino acids. V lost 0 bases and J lost 3, with 14 bases in between. The CDR3 protein is CASSVASGGGTDTQYF. CDR3 in DNA: TGTGCCAGCAGCGTAGCAAGCGGAGGGGGGACAGATACGCAGTATTTT.

The chain uses TRBV24-1 and TRBJ2-1, with 9 bases fitting TRBD1. Unmatched junction bases numbered 4, after V lost 5 bases and J lost 3 bases. This CDR3 spans 15 amino acids. Per the germline V gene, CDR1 is KGHDR and CDR2 is SFDVKD. CDR3 DNA: TGTGCCACCAGTGGGGAGGGACAGGGCTACAATGAGCAGTTCTTC. Amino acids: CATSGEGQGYNEQFF.

This clonotype has at least ten counts. The chain is built from TRBV12-3 or TRBV12-4 and TRBJ2-3; 11 nucleotides match TRBD2. Trimming cost V 1 base and J 2 bases; bases outside gene matches: 2. The CDR3 spans 16 residues. The CDR3 reads CASSLGLAGTTDTQYF. The DNA of the CDR3 is TGTGCCAGCAGTTTAGGACTAGCGGGGACCACAGATACGCAGTATTTT.

This clonotype was seen at least ten times. The V and J genes are TRBV6-1 and TRBJ2-3; D uncertain. V lost 6 bases, J lost 4 bases, and 17 bases lay in between. Germline values: CDR1 MNHNS, CDR2 SASEGT. CDR3 size: 15 residues. The CDR3 spells CASRPDGLMSDTQYF. The CDR3 DNA sequence: TGTGCCAGCAGACCGGACGGGCTTATGTCAGATACGCAGTATTTT.

This clonotype was detected only once. The V and J genes are TRBV4-3 and TRBJ2-7, with D unresolved. Per germline, CDR1 LGHNA and CDR2 YSLEER. V dropped 0 bases and J dropped 4 bases, with 10 bases sitting between them. The length of the CDR3 is 14 residues. The CDR3 sequence is CASSQDLGSYEQYF. DNA of the CDR3: TGCGCCAGCAGCCAAGATCTGGGAAGTTACGAGCAGTACTTC.

Many counts were recorded for this clonotype. This chain joins TRBV2 and TRBJ2-1; D is perhaps TRBD2 (5 bases). Trimming pared 4 bases from V and 12 bases from J, leaving 10 bases between. Looked up from germline, CDR1 is SNHLY and CDR2 is FYNNEI. CDR3 length: 11 amino acids. The CDR3 DNA is TGTGCCAGCAGTGGTGGACTGGGGCAGTTCTTC. Protein product: CASSGGLGQFF.

This clonotype was seen only a few times. V gene TRBV30 combines with J gene TRBJ1-3; D is ambiguous. This CDR3 spans 11 amino acids. Trimming removed 1 base at V and 7 bases at J, with 5 bases between. The germline CDR1 and CDR2 sequences are GTSNPN and SVGIG (reference sequence). The DNA for the CDR3 is TGTGCCTGGAGTGGCGGGAACACCATATATTTT. Its translation: CAWSGGNTIYF.

This clonotype has at least ten counts. The chain links TRBV20-1 to TRBJ1-1; 8 bases are shared with TRBD1. The V and J ends lost 0 bases and 1 base, in that order; junction bases with no gene match: 4. The CDR3 length is 15 residues. The germline CDR1 and CDR2 sequences are DFQATT and SNEGSKA (reference sequence). CDR3 in amino acids: CSARDRRGRNTEAFF. For the CDR3, the DNA is TGCAGTGCTAGAGATCGCAGGGGGCGGAACACTGAAGCTTTCTTT.

The rearrangement joins TRBV28 to TRBJ2-2; 8 positions match TRBD1. The CDR3 length is 19 residues. V lost 5 bases, J lost 5 bases, and 19 bases stayed unmatched. Looked up from germline, CDR1 is MDHEN and CDR2 is SYDVKM. The CDR3 loop reads CASSDAGGPSLGWTGELFF. The CDR3, as DNA: TGTGCCAGCAGTGACGCAGGGGGCCCTAGCTTAGGATGGACCGGGGAGCTGTTTTTT.

This clonotype has ten or more counts. This chain joins TRBV12-3 or TRBV12-4 and TRBJ1-6; D gene unclear. Trimming shortened V by 3 bases and J by 10 bases, and 16 bases separated the two germline ends. The CDR3 runs 15 residues. This chain's CDR3 is CASSFSGGGESPLHF. CDR3 nucleotides: TGTGCCAGCAGTTTTTCCGGTGGTGGGGAATCACCCCTCCACTTT.